These 6 T cell receptor beta chains were all obtained from the same sample, sequenced in a study of T cell repertoires in cytomegalovirus infection. TCRdb re-called the reads through MiXCR, storing one row per CDR3 protein. The table shows approximately 600,000 distinct CDR3 sequences, with about 40% occurring only once. These receptors' antigens are unknown. This material consisted of cultured PBMCs, taken from culture after CMV antigen stimulation. These receptors came from a human donor in good health (CMV status not recorded). Some clones in this sample may be carry-over from other donors' samples.

This clonotype has only a few counts. The J gene is TRBJ2-3, the V gene TRBV7-8, with 8 bases that match TRBD2. Germline assignment: CDR1 SGHVS and CDR2 FQNEAQ. The CDR3 is 16 residues long. After removal of 4 bases from V and 5 bases from J, the junction contained 11 bases not matched to a gene. CDR3 DNA: TGTGCCAGCAGCTCCTATAGCGGGACTGAGGGAGATACGCAGTATTTT. This translates into CASSSYSGTEGDTQYF.

As to this clonotype: One end of the junction varies from germline; a read error may be responsible. The chain carries TRBV5-3 and TRBJ2-7; possible D gene TRBD1, 5 bases. Being an ORF, TRBV5-3 has a function that is uncertain. The CDR3 sequence is 13 residues long. CDR3 in amino acids: CASSLYRSYEQYF. The CDR3 DNA reads TGTGCCAGCAGCTTGTACAGGAGTTACGAGCAGTACTTC.

The V call is TRBV6-1, the J call TRBJ2-7; no reliable D call. Germline loops: CDR1 MNHNS, CDR2 SASEGT. Trimming removed 0 bases at V and 1 base at J, with 13 bases between. This CDR3 comprises 16 residues. The CDR3 loop is CASSEARFSGSYEQYF. CDR3 nucleotides: TGTGCCAGCAGTGAAGCGAGATTCTCGGGTTCCTACGAGCAGTACTTC.

This clonotype was observed a handful of times. CDR3 DNA: TGTGCCAGCAGCTTACGTGGAGGTCTCGACTCCTACGAGCAGTACTTC. Its translation: CASSLRGGLDSYEQYF. This chain joins TRBV7-8 and TRBJ2-7, with a tentative D call TRBD2 (5 bases). Germline CDR1 SGHVS, CDR2 FQNEAQ. The CDR3 runs 16 residues. The ends were cut back, 2 bases at V and 0 bases at J, with 14 bases in the middle. Using reference TRBV7-8 and TRBJ2-7 for the parts outside the CDR3, the full variable domain is GAGVSQSPRYKVAKRGQDVALRCDPISGHVSLFWYQQALGQGPEFLTYFQNEAQLDKSGLPSDRFFAERPEGSVSTLKIQRTQQEDSAVYLCASSLRGGLDSYEQYFGPGTRLTVT.

In this sample, this clonotype turned up a few times. A junction boundary mismatches the germline segment, possibly from a read error. V and J are TRBV10-2 and TRBJ1-4, with unresolved D. Germline values: CDR1 WSHSY, CDR2 SAAADI. CDR3 length: 14 amino acids. CDR3 residues: CASSEEPINEKLFF. The CDR3 bases are TGCGCCAGTAGTGAGGAGCCGATTAATGAAAAACTGTTTTTT.

This clonotype is a singleton in its sample. The V gene is TRBV6-2 or TRBV6-3, the J gene TRBJ2-7; weak D call: TRBD1 (6 bases). V was shortened by 5 bases and J by 10 bases, with 18 bases between the two germline ends. This CDR3 spans 13 amino acids. In germline, CDR1 is MNHEY, CDR2 SVGEGT. The CDR3 DNA reads TGTGCCAGCAGTCAGGACAGTCCTTCGGGTCAGTACTTC. Translating gives CASSQDSPSGQYF.